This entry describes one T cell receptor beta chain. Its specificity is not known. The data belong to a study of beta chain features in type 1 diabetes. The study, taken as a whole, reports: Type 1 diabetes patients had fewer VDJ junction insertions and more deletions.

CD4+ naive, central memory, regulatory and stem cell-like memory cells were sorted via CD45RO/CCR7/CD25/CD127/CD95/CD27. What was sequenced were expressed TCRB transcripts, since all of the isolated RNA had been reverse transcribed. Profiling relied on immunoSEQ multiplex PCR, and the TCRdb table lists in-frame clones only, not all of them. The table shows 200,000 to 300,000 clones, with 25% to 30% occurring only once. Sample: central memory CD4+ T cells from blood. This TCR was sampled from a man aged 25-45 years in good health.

The CDR3, as DNA: TGTGCCAGTAGACCTCAATGGGGGACAGGGGGAAGCAATGAGCAGTTCTTC. Residues: CASRPQWGTGGSNEQFF. The genes are TRBV19 and TRBJ2-1, with 11 bases aligning to TRBD1. The CDR3 loop spans 17 amino acids. V lost 6 bases and J lost 6; bases outside the gene matches: 13. CDR1 and CDR2 from the germline V gene are LNHDA and SQIVND (reference sequence).